This note documents a single TCR beta chain sequence. What it binds is not known. These data come from a study of CD8 T cells in ankylosing spondylitis. Whole-study findings and limits: Disease-associated clones were reportedly significantly overrepresented in matched ankylosing spondylitis synovial fluid. Disease-linked clones were found to be CD8+ and relatively rare in peripheral blood.

Using its own MiXCR run on the 5' RACE reads, TCRdb lists one record per CDR3 protein. Of about 89,000 distinct CDR3 sequences detected, roughly 30% appear once; the ten largest clones hold around 56%. Germline CDR1 SGHAT, CDR2 FQDESV (reference sequence). The CDR3 is 19 amino acids. Trimming removed 5 bases from V and 2 bases from J; junction bases left unmatched: 18. Sequenced sample: blood, either unsorted or a sorted T cell fraction (not recorded which). The chain joins TRBV11-1 to TRBJ2-1; 7 bases map to TRBD2. This clonotype originated in a male donor with ankylosing spondylitis or in good health (not recorded which). CDR3 DNA sequence: TGTGCCAGCAGCCTCGGGCGTAATTCGGGGGGTCGGACCTACAATGAGCAGTTCTTC. Protein product: CASSLGRNSGGRTYNEQFF. Combining the CDR3 with reference TRBV11-1 and TRBJ2-1 gives the whole variable domain EAEVAQSPRYKITEKSQAVAFWCDPISGHATLYWYRQILGQGPELLVQFQDESVVDDSQLPKDRFSAERLKGVDSTLKIQPAELGDSAMYLCASSLGRNSGGRTYNEQFFGPGTRLTVL.